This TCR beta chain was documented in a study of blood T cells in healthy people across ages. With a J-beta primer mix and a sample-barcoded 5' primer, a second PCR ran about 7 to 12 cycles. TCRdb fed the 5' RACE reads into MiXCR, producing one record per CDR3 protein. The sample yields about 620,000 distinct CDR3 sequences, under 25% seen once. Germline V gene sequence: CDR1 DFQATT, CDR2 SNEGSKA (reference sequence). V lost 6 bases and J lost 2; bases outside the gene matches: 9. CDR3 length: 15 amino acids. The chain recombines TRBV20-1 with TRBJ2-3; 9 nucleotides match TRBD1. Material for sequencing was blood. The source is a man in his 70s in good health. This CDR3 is CSAPPGQGFTDTQYF. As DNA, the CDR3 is TGCAGTGCACCTCCGGGACAGGGCTTCACAGATACGCAGTATTTT.